This TCR beta chain was identified in a study of blood T cell repertoires in COVID-19. As for the study in general: COVID-19 samples, acute and convalescent, were from the United States, Italy and Spain. PBMCs, B-cell-depleted T cells, or T cells provided the cDNA or gDNA that made up the material.

Original analysis: Amplification from reference gene primers served as the basis for estimated nucleated cell counts. TCRdb's table, derived via immunoSEQ multiplex PCR, lists solely in-frame clones and lacks some. V and J calls and clone size are as listed in that table; D and trimming were resolved from the DNA. Of over 150,000 clones in the sample, roughly 83% were seen once. Germline V lookup: CDR1 ENHRY, CDR2 SYGVKD. CDR3 length equals 13 residues. J gave up 5 bases and V 6 bases, and 3 bases lay outside the gene matches. V gene TRBV10-3 combines with J gene TRBJ1-5; TRBD1 aligns across 8 bases. Material for sequencing was peripheral blood. The source is a woman aged 55-70 years with acute or convalescent COVID-19. CDR3 loop: CAISPGGYQPQHF. CDR3 nucleotides: TGTGCCATCAGCCCAGGGGGCTATCAGCCCCAGCATTTT.